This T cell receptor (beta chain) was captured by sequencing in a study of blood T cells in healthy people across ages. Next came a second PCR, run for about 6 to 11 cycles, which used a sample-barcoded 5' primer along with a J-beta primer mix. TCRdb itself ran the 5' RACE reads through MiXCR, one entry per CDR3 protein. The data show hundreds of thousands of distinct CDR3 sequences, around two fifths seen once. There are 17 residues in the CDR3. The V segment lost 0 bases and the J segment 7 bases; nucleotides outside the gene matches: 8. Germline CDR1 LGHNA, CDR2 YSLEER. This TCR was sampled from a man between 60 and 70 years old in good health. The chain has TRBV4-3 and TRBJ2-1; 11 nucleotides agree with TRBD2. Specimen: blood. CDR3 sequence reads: CASSQDRGASGGNEQFF. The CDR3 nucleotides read TGCGCCAGCAGCCAAGATCGCGGAGCTAGCGGGGGGAATGAGCAGTTCTTC.